Below, one T cell receptor beta chain is given with its context. The antigen is unknown. V was pared by 0 bases and J by 2 bases, with 11 bases between. Germline CDR1 LGHNA, CDR2 YSLEER. The length of the CDR3 is 16 residues. Sequencing used immunoSEQ multiplex PCR; TCRdb keeps in-frame clones, though not all of them. This table has approximately 110,000 clones, around 80% appearing once. This sample is part of a study of radiation and T cells in renal cell carcinoma. Broader study findings: Without pretreatment biopsies, baseline tumor clonotype presence was undetermined. Top tumor clonotypes rose in blood 2 weeks post-radiation, then contracted.

Time point meaning: baseline pretreatment blood. The sample's treatment: 15 Gy SBRT to primary tumor, nephrectomy 4 weeks later. This renal cell carcinoma was of the clear cell type. The material sequenced was blood, taken from a patient whose treatment included radiotherapy and nephrectomy. V usage is TRBV4-3 and J usage is TRBJ1-3; D call uncertain. This receptor was obtained from a woman aged 60-75 years with renal cell carcinoma. The chain's CDR3 is CASSQDRQVPGNTIYF. Here the CDR3 DNA reads TGCGCCAGCAGCCAAGATCGGCAAGTACCTGGAAACACCATATATTTT.